Listed below are T cell receptor beta chains from one sample, sequenced in a study of blood T cell repertoires in COVID-19. Only in-frame clones appear in the TCRdb table, and some are missing; sequencing was by immunoSEQ multiplex PCR. The top ten hold around 1.2% of the sample, which has some 210,000 clones, approximately 90% seen once. Sequences were obtained from peripheral blood. Receptors originate from a young man with acute or convalescent COVID-19. The CDR3 runs from the conserved cysteine through the conserved F or W. The D gene is left open where the match is weak. The size field is filled for only some rows; it gives once, few, many or a size class.

J: TRBJ1-5; V: TRBV19; size: .; D: .; CDR3: CASSLNSNQPQHF; DNA: TGTGCCAGTAGTCTTAATAGCAATCAGCCCCAGCATTTT
J: TRBJ1-1; V: TRBV30; size: .; D: .; CDR3: CASQAGYMNTEAFF; DNA: TGTGCCTCCCAGGCAGGGTACATGAACACTGAAGCTTTCTTT
J: TRBJ2-3; V: TRBV2; size: .; D: TRBD2; CDR3: CARGGSDTQYF; DNA: TGTGCCAGGGGGGGGAGTGATACGCAGTATTTT
J: TRBJ2-2; V: TRBV19; size: .; D: TRBD2; CDR3: CASKGRREGHTGELFF; DNA: TGTGCCAGTAAGGGGCGGCGGGAGGGCCACACCGGGGAGCTGTTTTTT
J: TRBJ1-2; V: TRBV5-6; size: .; D: .; CDR3: CASSPGSGTGYGYTF; DNA: TGTGCCAGCAGCCCCGGGTCCGGTACGGGCTATGGCTACACCTTC
J: TRBJ1-5; V: TRBV19; size: .; D: .; CDR3: CASSIVRNQPQHF; DNA: TGTGCCAGTAGTATTGTGAGGAATCAGCCCCAGCATTTT
J: TRBJ2-1; V: TRBV11-1; size: .; D: .; CDR3: CASSLARADSYNEQFF; DNA: TGTGCCAGCAGCTTAGCGCGTGCGGATTCCTACAATGAGCAGTTCTTC
J: TRBJ2-7; V: TRBV28; size: .; D: .; CDR3: CASTPGTYEQYF; DNA: TGTGCCAGCACTCCAGGCACCTACGAGCAGTACTTC
J: TRBJ2-2; V: TRBV6-6; size: .; D: .; CDR3: CASAVSRVTGELFF; DNA: TGTGCCAGCGCCGTCAGTCGGGTCACCGGGGAGCTGTTTTTT
J: TRBJ2-4; V: TRBV5-4; size: once; D: .; CDR3: CASSRQDGENIQYF; DNA: TGTGCCAGCAGTCGACAGGACGGGGAAAACATTCAGTACTTC
J: TRBJ2-5; V: TRBV7-8; size: .; D: TRBD2; CDR3: CASSLAIRGGRTQTQYF; DNA: TGTGCCAGCAGCTTAGCGATCAGGGGCGGGAGGACGCAGACCCAGTACTTC
J: TRBJ2-3; V: TRBV6-5; size: .; D: TRBD2; CDR3: CASSTGTSEDTQYF; DNA: TGTGCCAGCAGTACCGGGACTAGCGAAGATACGCAGTATTTT
J: TRBJ1-6; V: TRBV6-6; size: .; D: .; CDR3: CASSYGQRSPLHF; DNA: TGTGCCAGCAGTTACGGACAGCGGTCACCCCTCCACTTT
J: TRBJ2-1; V: TRBV5-4; size: .; D: TRBD2; CDR3: CASRIAGGISYNEQFF; DNA: TGTGCCAGCAGAATAGCGGGGGGAATCTCTTACAATGAGCAGTTCTTC
J: TRBJ2-7; V: TRBV19; size: once; D: .; CDR3: CASSIVTGLEQYF; DNA: TGTGCCAGTAGTATAGTAACAGGTCTCGAGCAGTACTTC
J: TRBJ2-7; V: TRBV5-1; size: .; D: .; CDR3: CASSLATGTGEQYF; DNA: TGCGCCAGCAGCTTGGCAACAGGGACGGGCGAGCAGTACTTC